Listed below are T cell receptor beta chains from one sample, sequenced in a study of post-analysis software for immune sequencing data. TCRdb analysed the PCR reads with MiXCR anew, one entry per CDR3 protein. The data hold 350,000 to 500,000 distinct CDR3 sequences, with approximately 42% observed a single time. Source material: blood. These receptors were taken from a girl aged 2-15 years with multiple sclerosis. CDR3s include the opening cysteine and the closing phenylalanine or tryptophan. Each record gives: clone size, V gene, D gene, J gene, CDR3 DNA, CDR3 protein. D genes are given only for firm matches. Only some rows state a clone size, as once, few, many or a class for expanded clones.

clone size: -; V gene: TRBV6-5; D gene: -; J gene: TRBJ1-2; CDR3 DNA: TGTGCCAGCAGTTACTCGGCACTCTGGGATAACTATGGCTACACCTTC; CDR3 protein: CASSYSALWDNYGYTF
clone size: -; V gene: TRBV6-6; D gene: -; J gene: TRBJ1-2; CDR3 DNA: TGTGCCAGCAGTTCAGGGGCAGCGTATGGCTACACCTTC; CDR3 protein: CASSSGAAYGYTF
clone size: -; V gene: TRBV28; D gene: -; J gene: TRBJ1-6; CDR3 DNA: TGTGCCAGCAGTACGACAGTAGAATTCACCCTCCACTTT; CDR3 protein: CASSTTVEFTLHF
clone size: -; V gene: TRBV7-2; D gene: -; J gene: TRBJ1-6; CDR3 DNA: TGTGCCAGCAGCTTAGCACAGGGTGTGAGATCACCCCTCCACTTT; CDR3 protein: CASSLAQGVRSPLHF
clone size: medium-sized; V gene: TRBV6-6; D gene: -; J gene: TRBJ2-5; CDR3 DNA: TGTGCCAGCAGAATGCAAGAGACCCAGTACTTC; CDR3 protein: CASRMQETQYF
clone size: few; V gene: TRBV9; D gene: -; J gene: TRBJ2-4; CDR3 DNA: TGTGCCAGCAGCGTCGGGAGAGAAAACATTCAGTACTTC; CDR3 protein: CASSVGRENIQYF
clone size: -; V gene: TRBV5-1; D gene: -; J gene: TRBJ1-1; CDR3 DNA: TGCGCCAGCAGCTTGGTGAGGGGACGGTTGAACACTGAAGCTTTCTTT; CDR3 protein: CASSLVRGRLNTEAFF
clone size: -; V gene: TRBV16; D gene: -; J gene: TRBJ1-1; CDR3 DNA: TGTGCCAGCAGCCAAAACGTAGGGACTGAAGCTTTCTTT; CDR3 protein: CASSQNVGTEAFF
clone size: few; V gene: TRBV6-5; D gene: -; J gene: TRBJ2-1; CDR3 DNA: TGTGCCAGCAGTAACAGGGTTGGCAATGAGCAGTTCTTC; CDR3 protein: CASSNRVGNEQFF
clone size: few; V gene: TRBV6-2/TRBV6-3; D gene: -; J gene: TRBJ1-5; CDR3 DNA: TGTGCCAGCAGTTGGGGAGGGAGCAATCAGCCCCAGCATTTT; CDR3 protein: CASSWGGSNQPQHF
clone size: -; V gene: TRBV11-3; D gene: -; J gene: TRBJ2-3; CDR3 DNA: TGTGCCAGCAGCTTCACCGGGGGTAGCCCAGATACGCAGTATTTT; CDR3 protein: CASSFTGGSPDTQYF
clone size: few; V gene: TRBV20-1; D gene: -; J gene: TRBJ2-3; CDR3 DNA: TGCAGTGCTAGAGGGGAGGACTATAGCACAGATACGCAGTATTTT; CDR3 protein: CSARGEDYSTDTQYF
clone size: -; V gene: TRBV30; D gene: -; J gene: TRBJ2-4; CDR3 DNA: TGTGCCTGGGGACAAAGCGGAAACATTCAGTACTTC; CDR3 protein: CAWGQSGNIQYF
clone size: -; V gene: TRBV14; D gene: -; J gene: TRBJ2-5; CDR3 DNA: TGTGCCAGCAAGGGCCAGGGGAGGTGGGAGCAGTACTTC; CDR3 protein: CASKGQGRWEQYF
clone size: few; V gene: TRBV27; D gene: -; J gene: TRBJ2-7; CDR3 DNA: TGTGCCAGCAGTGACCAGGGGCCCTACGAGCAGTACTTC; CDR3 protein: CASSDQGPYEQYF
clone size: -; V gene: TRBV7-8; D gene: -; J gene: TRBJ2-1; CDR3 DNA: TGTGCCAGCAGCTTAGCGCAGGATCACAATGAGCAGTTCTTC; CDR3 protein: CASSLAQDHNEQFF
clone size: -; V gene: TRBV14; D gene: -; J gene: TRBJ2-7; CDR3 DNA: TGTGCCAGCAGTCCCCGGTCTCGGGACAACGGATGTTGTCGCACCTACGAGCAGTACTTC; CDR3 protein: CASSPRSRDNGCCRTYEQYF
clone size: -; V gene: TRBV27; D gene: -; J gene: TRBJ2-7; CDR3 DNA: TGTGCCAGCAATTGGCCTAGCGACGAGCAGTACTTC; CDR3 protein: CASNWPSDEQYF
clone size: -; V gene: TRBV12-3/TRBV12-4; D gene: TRBD1; J gene: TRBJ1-5; CDR3 DNA: TGTGCCAGCAGTTTGTCTGGACAGGGGGCGTTGCAGCCCCAGCATTTT; CDR3 protein: CASSLSGQGALQPQHF
clone size: few; V gene: TRBV20-1; D gene: -; J gene: TRBJ1-2; CDR3 DNA: TGCAGTGCTGACCCAGGGATTGGAGCTAACTATGGCTACACCTTC; CDR3 protein: CSADPGIGANYGYTF
clone size: few; V gene: TRBV10-3; D gene: -; J gene: TRBJ1-1; CDR3 DNA: TGTGCCATCATGGACCCCAAGGCGAGCACTGAAGCTTTCTTT; CDR3 protein: CAIMDPKASTEAFF
clone size: few; V gene: TRBV11-2; D gene: TRBD2; J gene: TRBJ2-1; CDR3 DNA: TGTGCCAGCAGCGGCACTAGCGGGAGCTACAATGAGCAGTTCTTC; CDR3 protein: CASSGTSGSYNEQFF
clone size: -; V gene: TRBV7-2; D gene: -; J gene: TRBJ2-7; CDR3 DNA: TGTGCCAGCAGCTTAAGCTTTCTAGAGGCCCAGTACTTC; CDR3 protein: CASSLSFLEAQYF
clone size: -; V gene: TRBV20-1; D gene: TRBD2; J gene: TRBJ2-2; CDR3 DNA: TGCAGTGCGCAGACTAGCGGGAGCACCGGGGAGCTGTTTTTT; CDR3 protein: CSAQTSGSTGELFF
clone size: -; V gene: TRBV4-3; D gene: -; J gene: TRBJ2-7; CDR3 DNA: TGCGCCAGCAGCTGGAGCTCCTACGAGCAGTACTTC; CDR3 protein: CASSWSSYEQYF